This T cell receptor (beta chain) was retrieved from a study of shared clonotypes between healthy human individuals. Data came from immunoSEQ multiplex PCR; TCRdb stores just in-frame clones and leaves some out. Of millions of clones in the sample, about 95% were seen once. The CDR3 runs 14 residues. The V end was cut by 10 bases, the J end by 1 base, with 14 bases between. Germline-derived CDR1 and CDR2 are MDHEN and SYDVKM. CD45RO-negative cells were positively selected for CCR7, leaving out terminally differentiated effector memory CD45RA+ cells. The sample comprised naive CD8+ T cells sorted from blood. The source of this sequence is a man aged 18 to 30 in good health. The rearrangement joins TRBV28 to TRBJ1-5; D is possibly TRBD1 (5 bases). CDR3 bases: TGTGCCATCGGGGGACCCGGGAGCAATCAGCCCCAGCATTTT. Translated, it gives CAIGGPGSNQPQHF.